This T cell receptor (beta chain) originates from a study of control samples from healthy donors and cancer patients. TCRdb's table, derived via immunoSEQ multiplex PCR, lists solely in-frame clones and lacks some. The data hold around 85,000 clones, with around nine tenths observed a single time. Between the trimmed V and J ends, which lost 4 bases and 5 bases, there was a span of 9 bases. The CDR3 extends over 13 amino acids. The clonotype comes from a woman aged 60-75 years in good health. V gene TRBV12-3 or TRBV12-4 combines with J gene TRBJ1-5, with a weak D call TRBD1 (5 bases). Sample: blood. CDR3 region: CASSSRVDQPQHF. For the CDR3, the DNA is TGTGCCAGCAGTTCCAGGGTTGATCAGCCCCAGCATTTT.